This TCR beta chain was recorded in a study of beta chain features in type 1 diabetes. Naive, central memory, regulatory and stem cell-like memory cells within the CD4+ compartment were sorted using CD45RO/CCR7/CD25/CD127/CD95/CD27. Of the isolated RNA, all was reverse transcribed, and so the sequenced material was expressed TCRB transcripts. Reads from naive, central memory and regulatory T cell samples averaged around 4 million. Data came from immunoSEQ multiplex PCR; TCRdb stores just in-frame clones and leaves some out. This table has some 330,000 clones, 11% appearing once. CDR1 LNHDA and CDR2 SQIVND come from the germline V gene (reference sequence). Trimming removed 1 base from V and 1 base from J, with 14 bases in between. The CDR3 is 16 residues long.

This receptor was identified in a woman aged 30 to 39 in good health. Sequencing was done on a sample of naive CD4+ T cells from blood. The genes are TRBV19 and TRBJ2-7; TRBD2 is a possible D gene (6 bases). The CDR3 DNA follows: TGTGCCAGTAGTATAGTTCCGGGGGTGAAGTCCTACGAGCAGTACTTC. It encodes CASSIVPGVKSYEQYF. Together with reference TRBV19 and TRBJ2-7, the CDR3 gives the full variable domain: DGGITQSPKYLFRKEGQNVTLSCEQNLNHDAMYWYRQDPGQGLRLIYYSQIVNDFQKGDIAEGYSVSREKKESFPLTVTSAQKNPTAFYLCASSIVPGVKSYEQYFGPGTRLTVT.